The 2 T cell receptor beta chains below all came from one sample that was sequenced in a study of monozygotic twins with inflammatory bowel disease. TCRdb reprocessed the 5' RACE reads, keeping one entry per CDR3 protein, no DNA. This listing includes some 330,000 distinct CDR3 sequences. Sample: blood. All receptors come from a human donor with ulcerative colitis or Crohn's disease, or a healthy co-twin of an affected twin (not recorded which).

The J gene is TRBJ2-6, the V gene TRBV29-1. This CDR3 has 13 amino acids. Germline lookup yields CDR1 SQVTM and CDR2 ANQGSEA. The CDR3 loop is CSTVTSGANVLTF.

The V gene is TRBV20-1, the J gene TRBJ1-5; TCRdb returns TRBD1, unconfirmable since there is no DNA. This CDR3 is 14 amino acids long. CDR1 is DFQATT and CDR2 is SNEGSKA in the germline V gene (reference sequence). This chain's CDR3 is CSVRRGVVNQPQHF.